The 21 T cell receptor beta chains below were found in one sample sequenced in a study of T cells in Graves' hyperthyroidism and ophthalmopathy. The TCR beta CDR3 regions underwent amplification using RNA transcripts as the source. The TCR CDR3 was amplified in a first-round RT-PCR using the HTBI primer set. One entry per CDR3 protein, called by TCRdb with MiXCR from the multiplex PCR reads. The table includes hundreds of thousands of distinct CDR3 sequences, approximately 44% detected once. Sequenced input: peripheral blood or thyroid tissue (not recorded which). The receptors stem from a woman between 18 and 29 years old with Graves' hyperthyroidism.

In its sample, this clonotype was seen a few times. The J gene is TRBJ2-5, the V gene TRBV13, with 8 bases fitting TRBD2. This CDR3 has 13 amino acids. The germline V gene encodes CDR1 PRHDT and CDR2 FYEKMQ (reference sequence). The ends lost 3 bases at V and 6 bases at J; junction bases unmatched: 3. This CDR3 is CASSLSGGQTQYF. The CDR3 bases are TGTGCCAGCAGCTTGAGCGGGGGACAGACCCAGTACTTC.

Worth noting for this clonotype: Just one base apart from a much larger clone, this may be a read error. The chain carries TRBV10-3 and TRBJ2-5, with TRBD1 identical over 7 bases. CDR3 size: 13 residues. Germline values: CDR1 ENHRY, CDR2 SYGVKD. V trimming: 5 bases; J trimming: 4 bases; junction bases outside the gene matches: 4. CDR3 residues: CAISSSGGETQYF. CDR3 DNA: TGTGCCATCAGTTCCTCAGGGGGAGAGACCCAGTACTTC.

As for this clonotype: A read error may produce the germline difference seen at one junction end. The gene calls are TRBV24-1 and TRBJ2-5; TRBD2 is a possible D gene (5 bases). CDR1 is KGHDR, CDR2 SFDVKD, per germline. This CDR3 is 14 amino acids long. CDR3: CAPSDFRRGETQYF. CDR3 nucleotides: TGTGCCCCCAGTGATTTTCGGAGAGGGGAGACCCAGTACTTC.

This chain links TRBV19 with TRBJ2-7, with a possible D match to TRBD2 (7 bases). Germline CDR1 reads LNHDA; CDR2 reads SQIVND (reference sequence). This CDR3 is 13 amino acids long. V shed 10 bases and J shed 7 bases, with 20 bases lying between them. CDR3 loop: CAISGAGGLEQYF. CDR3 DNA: TGTGCCATCAGTGGGGCCGGGGGGCTTGAGCAGTACTTC.

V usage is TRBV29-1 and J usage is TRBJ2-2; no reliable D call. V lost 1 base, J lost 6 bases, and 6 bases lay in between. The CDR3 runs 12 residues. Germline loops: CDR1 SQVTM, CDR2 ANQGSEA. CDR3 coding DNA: TGCAGCGTTGAAGGCCTTCCCGGGGAGCTGTTTTTT. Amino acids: CSVEGLPGELFF.

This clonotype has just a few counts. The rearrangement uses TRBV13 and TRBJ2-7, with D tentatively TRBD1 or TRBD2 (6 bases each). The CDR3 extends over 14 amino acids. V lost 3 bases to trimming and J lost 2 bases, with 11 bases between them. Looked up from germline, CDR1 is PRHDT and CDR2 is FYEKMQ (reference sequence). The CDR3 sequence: CASSFGGQTYEQYF. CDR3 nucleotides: TGTGCCAGCAGCTTCGGGGGACAAACCTACGAGCAGTACTTC.

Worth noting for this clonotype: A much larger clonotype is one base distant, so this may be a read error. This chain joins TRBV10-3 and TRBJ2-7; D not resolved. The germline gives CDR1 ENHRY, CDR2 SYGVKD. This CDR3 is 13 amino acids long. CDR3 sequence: CASSEAENYEQYF. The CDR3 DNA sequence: TGTGCCAGCAGTGAAGCAGAAAATTACGAGCAGTACTTC.

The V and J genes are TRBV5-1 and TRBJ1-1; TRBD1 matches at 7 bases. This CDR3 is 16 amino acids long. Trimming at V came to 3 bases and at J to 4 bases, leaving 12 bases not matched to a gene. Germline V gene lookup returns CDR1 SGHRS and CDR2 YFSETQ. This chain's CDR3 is CASSWGTTGTFTEAFF. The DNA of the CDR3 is TGCGCCAGCAGCTGGGGTACGACAGGGACGTTCACTGAAGCTTTCTTT.

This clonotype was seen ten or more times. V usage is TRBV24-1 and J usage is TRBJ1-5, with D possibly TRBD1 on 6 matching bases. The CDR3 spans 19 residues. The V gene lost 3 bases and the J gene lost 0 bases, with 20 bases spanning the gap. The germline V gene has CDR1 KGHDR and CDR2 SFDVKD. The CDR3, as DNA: TGTGCCACCAGTGATCCTGCGCAAGGGGACATCCATAGCAATCAGCCCCAGCATTTT. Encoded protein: CATSDPAQGDIHSNQPQHF.

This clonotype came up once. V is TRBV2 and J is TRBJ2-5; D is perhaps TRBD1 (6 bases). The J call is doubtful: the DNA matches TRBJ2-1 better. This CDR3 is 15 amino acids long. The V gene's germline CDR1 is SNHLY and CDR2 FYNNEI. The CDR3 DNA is TGTGCCAGCAGTGTATCCAGGGGATCTATAGAGACCCAGTTCTTC. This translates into CASSVSRGSIETQFF.

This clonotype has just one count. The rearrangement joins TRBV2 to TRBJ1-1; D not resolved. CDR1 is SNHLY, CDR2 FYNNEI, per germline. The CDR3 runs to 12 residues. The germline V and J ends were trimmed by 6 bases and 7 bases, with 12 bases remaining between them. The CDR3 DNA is TGTGCCAGCAGGGAACTAGCGGATGAAGCTTTCTTT. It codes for CASRELADEAFF.

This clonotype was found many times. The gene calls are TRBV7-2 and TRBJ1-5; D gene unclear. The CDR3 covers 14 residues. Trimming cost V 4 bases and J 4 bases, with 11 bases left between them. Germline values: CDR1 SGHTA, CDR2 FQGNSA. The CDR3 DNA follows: TGTGCCAGCAGCTCCTGGACGGGAAATCAGCCCCAGCATTTT. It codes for CASSSWTGNQPQHF.

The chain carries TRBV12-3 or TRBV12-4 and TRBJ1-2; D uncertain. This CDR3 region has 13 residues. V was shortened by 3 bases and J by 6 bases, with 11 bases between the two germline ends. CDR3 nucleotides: TGTGCCAGCAGTTTCCTGACTGGGAATGGCTACACCTTC. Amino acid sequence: CASSFLTGNGYTF.

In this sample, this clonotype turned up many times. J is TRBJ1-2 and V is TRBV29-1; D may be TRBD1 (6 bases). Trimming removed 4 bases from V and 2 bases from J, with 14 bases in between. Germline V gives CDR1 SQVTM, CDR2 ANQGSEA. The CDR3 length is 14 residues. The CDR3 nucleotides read TGCAGCGTTGTGAAGGGGGACCTAAACTATGGCTACACCTTC. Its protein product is CSVVKGDLNYGYTF.

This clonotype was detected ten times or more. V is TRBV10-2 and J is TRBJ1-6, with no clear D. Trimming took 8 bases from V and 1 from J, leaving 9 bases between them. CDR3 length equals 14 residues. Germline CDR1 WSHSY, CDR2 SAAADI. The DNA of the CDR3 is TGCGCCAGCGTTGCGGGATCCTATAATTCACCCCTCCACTTT. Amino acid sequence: CASVAGSYNSPLHF.

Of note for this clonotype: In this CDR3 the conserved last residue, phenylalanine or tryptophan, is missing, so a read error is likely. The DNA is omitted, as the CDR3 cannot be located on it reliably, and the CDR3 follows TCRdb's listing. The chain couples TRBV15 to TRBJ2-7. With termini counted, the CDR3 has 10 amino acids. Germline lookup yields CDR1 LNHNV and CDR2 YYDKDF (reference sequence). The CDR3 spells CATSRGVQDT.

The CDR3 DNA is TGTGCCTGGAGTTGGGGACAGAACTACGAGCAGTACTTC. This gives the protein CAWSWGQNYEQYF. The V call is TRBV2, the J call TRBJ2-7, with 7 bases identical to TRBD1. Germline assignment: CDR1 SNHLY and CDR2 FYNNEI. This CDR3 spans 13 amino acids. V was clipped by 11 bases and J by 3 bases; unmatched bases: 10.

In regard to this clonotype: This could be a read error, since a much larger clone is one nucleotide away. The CDR3 DNA reads as TGTGCCAGCAGCTCACGAGTCCTACAGCCCCAGCATTTT. This encodes CASSSRVLQPQHF. This chain joins TRBV7-2 and TRBJ1-5; D uncertain. The germline CDR1 and CDR2 sequences are SGHTA and FQGNSA. Trimming took off 4 bases at V and 7 bases at J, with 11 bases between the two ends. The CDR3 covers 13 residues.

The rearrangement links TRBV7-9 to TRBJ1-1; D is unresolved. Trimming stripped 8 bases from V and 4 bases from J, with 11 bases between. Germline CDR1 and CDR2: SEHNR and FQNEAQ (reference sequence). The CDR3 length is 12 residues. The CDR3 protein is CASSILGTEAFF. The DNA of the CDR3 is TGTGCCAGCTCAATTCTAGGCACTGAAGCTTTCTTT.

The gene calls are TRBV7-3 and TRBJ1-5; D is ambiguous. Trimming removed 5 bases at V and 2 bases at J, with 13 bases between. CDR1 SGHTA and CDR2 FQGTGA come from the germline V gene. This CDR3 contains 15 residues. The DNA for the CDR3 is TGTGCCAGCAGCCAAGAGGGCGGGGGCAATCAGCCCCAGCATTTT. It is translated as CASSQEGGGNQPQHF.

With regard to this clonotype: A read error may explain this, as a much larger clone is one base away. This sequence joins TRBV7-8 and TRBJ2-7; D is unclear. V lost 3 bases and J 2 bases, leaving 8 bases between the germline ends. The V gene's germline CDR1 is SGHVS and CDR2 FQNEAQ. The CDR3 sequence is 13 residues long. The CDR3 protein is CASSFSQAYEQYF. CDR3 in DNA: TGTGCCAGCAGCTTCAGTCAGGCCTACGAGCAGTACTTC.